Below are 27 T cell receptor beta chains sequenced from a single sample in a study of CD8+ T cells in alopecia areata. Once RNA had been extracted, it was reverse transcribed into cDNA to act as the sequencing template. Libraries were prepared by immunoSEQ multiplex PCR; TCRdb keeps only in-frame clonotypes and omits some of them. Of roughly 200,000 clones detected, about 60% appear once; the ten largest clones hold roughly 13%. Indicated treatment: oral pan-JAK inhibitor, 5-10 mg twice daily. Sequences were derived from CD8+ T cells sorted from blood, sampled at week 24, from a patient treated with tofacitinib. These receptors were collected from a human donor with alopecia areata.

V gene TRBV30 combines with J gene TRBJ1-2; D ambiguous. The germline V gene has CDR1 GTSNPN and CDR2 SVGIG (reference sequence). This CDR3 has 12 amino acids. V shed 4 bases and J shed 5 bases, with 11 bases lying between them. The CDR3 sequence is CAWTPNNYGYTF. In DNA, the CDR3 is TGTGCCTGGACCCCTAACAATTATGGCTACACCTTC.

CDR3 sequence: CASSLVVTRGYTF. CDR3 nucleotide sequence: TGTGCCAGCAGCTTGGTCGTGACAAGAGGCTACACCTTC. The chain links TRBV5-6 to TRBJ1-2; the D is unclear. The CDR3 has 13 residues. V lost 0 bases and J 8 bases, leaving 11 bases between the germline ends. Germline V gives CDR1 SGHDT, CDR2 YYEEEE.

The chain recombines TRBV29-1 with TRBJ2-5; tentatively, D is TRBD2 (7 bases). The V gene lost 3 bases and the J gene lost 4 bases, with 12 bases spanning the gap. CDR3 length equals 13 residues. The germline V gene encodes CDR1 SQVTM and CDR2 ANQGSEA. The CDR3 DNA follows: TGCAGCGTTGATGCGGGGGCCGGAGAGACCCAGTACTTC. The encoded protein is CSVDAGAGETQYF.

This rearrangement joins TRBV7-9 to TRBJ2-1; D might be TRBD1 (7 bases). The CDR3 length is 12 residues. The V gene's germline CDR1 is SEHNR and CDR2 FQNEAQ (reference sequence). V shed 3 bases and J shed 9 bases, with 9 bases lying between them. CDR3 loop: CASSFRGAEQFF. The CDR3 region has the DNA TGTGCCAGCAGCTTCAGGGGGGCTGAGCAGTTCTTC.

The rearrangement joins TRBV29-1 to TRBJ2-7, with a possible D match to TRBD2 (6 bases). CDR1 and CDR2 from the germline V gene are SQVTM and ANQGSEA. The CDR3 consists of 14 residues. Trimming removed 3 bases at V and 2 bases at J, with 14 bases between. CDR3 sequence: CSVEGRDSPYEQYF. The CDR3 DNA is TGCAGCGTTGAGGGTAGGGACTCACCCTACGAGCAGTACTTC.

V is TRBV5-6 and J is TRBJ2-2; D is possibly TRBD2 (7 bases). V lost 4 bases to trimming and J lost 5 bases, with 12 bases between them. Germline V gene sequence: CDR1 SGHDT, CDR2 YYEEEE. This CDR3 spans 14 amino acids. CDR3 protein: CASSAGAGTGELFF. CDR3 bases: TGTGCCAGCAGCGCGGGGGCAGGGACCGGGGAGCTGTTTTTT. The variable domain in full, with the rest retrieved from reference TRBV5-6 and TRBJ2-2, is DAGVTQSPTHLIKTRGQQVTLRCSPKSGHDTVSWYQQALGQGPQFIFQYYEEEERQRGNFPDRFSGHQFPNYSSELNVNALLLGDSALYLCASSAGAGTGELFFGEGSRLTVL.

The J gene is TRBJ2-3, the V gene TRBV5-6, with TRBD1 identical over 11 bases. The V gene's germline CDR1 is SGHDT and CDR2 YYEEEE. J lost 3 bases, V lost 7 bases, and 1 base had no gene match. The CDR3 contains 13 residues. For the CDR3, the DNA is TGTGCCAGCGGACAGGGGGCGACAGATACGCAGTATTTT. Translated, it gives CASGQGATDTQYF.

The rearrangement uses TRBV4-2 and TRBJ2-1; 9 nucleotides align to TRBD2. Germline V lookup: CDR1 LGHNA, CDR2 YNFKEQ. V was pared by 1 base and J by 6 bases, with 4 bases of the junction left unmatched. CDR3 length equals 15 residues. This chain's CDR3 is CASSQGGGDGNEQFF. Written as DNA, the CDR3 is TGTGCCAGCAGCCAAGGCGGGGGGGATGGCAATGAGCAGTTCTTC.

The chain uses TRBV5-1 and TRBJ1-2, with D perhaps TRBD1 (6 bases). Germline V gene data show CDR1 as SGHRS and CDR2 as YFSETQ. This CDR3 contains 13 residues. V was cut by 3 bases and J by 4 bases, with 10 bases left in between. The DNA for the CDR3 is TGCGCCAGCAGCTCGTCGGACAGCTATGGCTACACCTTC. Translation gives CASSSSDSYGYTF.

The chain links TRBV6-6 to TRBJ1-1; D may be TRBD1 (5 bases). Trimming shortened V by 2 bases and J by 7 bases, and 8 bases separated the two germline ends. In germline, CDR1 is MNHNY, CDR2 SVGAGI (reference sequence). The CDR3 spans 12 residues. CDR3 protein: CASSYQGIEAFF. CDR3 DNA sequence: TGTGCCAGCAGTTACCAGGGTATTGAAGCTTTCTTT.

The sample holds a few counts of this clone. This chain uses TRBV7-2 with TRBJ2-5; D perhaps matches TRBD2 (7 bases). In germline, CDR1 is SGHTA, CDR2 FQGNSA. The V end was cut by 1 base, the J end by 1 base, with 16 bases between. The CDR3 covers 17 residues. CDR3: CASSLGWRGRGQETQYF. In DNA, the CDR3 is TGTGCCAGCAGCTTAGGGTGGCGGGGGCGCGGCCAAGAGACCCAGTACTTC.

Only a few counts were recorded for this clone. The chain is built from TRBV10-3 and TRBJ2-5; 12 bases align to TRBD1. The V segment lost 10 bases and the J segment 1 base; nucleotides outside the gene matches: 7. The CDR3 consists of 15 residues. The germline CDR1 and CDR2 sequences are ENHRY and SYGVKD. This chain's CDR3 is CATHRDRGLQETQYF. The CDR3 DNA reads TGTGCCACGCACCGGGACAGGGGGCTCCAAGAGACCCAGTACTTC.

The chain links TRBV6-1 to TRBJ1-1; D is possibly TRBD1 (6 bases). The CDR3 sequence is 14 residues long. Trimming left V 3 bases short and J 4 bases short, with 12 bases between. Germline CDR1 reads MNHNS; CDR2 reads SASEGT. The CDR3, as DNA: TGTGCCAGCAGTGAGGTGGGGGGCGGCACTGAAGCTTTCTTT. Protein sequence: CASSEVGGGTEAFF.

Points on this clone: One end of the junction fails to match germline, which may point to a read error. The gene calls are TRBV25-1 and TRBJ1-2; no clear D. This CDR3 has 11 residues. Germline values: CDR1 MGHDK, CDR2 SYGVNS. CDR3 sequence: CASSVSGRKTF. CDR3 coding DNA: TGTGCCAGCAGTGTTTCGGGGAGGAAGACGTTC.

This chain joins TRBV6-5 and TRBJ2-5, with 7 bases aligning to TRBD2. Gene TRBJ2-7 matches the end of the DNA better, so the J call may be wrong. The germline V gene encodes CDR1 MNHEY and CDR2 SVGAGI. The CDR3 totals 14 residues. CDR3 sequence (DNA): TGTGCCAGCAGTTACCGGACTAGGGACTACGAGCAGTACTTC. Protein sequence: CASSYRTRDYEQYF.

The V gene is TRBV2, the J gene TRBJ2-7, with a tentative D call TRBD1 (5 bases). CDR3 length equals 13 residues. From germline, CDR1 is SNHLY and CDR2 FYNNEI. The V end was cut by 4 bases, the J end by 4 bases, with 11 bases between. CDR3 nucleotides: TGTGCCAGCAGTGGGACACGAACTTACGAGCAGTACTTC. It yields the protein CASSGTRTYEQYF.

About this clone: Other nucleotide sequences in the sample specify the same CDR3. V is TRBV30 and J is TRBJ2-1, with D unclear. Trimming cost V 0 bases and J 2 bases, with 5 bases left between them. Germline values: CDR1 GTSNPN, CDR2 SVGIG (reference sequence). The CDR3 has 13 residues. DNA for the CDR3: TGTGCCTGGAGTGTAGCGACCTACAATGAGCAGTTCTTC. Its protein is CAWSVATYNEQFF.

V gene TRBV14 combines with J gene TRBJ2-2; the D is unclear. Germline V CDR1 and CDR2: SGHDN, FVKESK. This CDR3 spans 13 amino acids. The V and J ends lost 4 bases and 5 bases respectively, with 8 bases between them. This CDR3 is CASSLSGTGELFF. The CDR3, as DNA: TGTGCCAGCAGCCTATCTGGAACCGGGGAGCTGTTTTTT.

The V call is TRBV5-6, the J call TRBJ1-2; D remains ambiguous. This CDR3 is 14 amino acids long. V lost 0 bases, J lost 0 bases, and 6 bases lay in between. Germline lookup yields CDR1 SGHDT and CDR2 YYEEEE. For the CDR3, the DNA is TGTGCCAGCAGCTTGGGGACCCCTAACTATGGCTACACCTTC. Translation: CASSLGTPNYGYTF.

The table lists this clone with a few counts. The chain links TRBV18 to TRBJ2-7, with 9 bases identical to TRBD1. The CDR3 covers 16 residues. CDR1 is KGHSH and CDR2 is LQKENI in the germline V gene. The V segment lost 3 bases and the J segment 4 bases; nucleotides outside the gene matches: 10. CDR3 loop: CASSPTPGTGNYEQYF. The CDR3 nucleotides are TGTGCCAGCTCACCGACGCCCGGGACAGGGAATTACGAGCAGTACTTC.

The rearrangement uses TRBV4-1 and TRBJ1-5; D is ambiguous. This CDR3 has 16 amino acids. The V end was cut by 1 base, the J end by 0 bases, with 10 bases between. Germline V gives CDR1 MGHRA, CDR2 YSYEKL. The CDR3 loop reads CASSQGLLYSNQPQHF. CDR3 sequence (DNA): TGCGCCAGCAGCCAAGGGCTCCTTTATAGCAATCAGCCCCAGCATTTT.

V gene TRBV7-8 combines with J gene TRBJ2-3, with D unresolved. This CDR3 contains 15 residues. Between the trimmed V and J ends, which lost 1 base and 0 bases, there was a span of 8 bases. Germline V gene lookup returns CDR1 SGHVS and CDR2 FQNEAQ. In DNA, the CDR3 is TGTGCCAGCAGCTTAGTCAAAACTAGCACAGATACGCAGTATTTT. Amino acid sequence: CASSLVKTSTDTQYF.

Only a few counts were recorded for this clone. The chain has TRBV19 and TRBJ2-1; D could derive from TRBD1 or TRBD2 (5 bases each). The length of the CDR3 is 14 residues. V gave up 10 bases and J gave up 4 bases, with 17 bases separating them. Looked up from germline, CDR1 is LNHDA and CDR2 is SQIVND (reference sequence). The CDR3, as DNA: TGTGCCACCGCAGTATATGGGGGTTACAATGAGCAGTTCTTC. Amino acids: CATAVYGGYNEQFF.

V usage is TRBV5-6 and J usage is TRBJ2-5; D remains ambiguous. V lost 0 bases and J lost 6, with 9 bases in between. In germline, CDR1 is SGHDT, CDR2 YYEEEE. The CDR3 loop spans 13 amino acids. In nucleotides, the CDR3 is TGTGCCAGCAGCTTGGGGGGTAGCCAGACCCAGTACTTC. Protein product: CASSLGGSQTQYF.

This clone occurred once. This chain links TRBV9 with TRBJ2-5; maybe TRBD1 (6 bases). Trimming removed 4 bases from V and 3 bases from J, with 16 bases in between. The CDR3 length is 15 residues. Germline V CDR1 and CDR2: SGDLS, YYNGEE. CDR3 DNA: TGTGCCAGCAGCTTCCAGAACAGGGTAAAAGAGACCCAGTACTTC. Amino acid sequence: CASSFQNRVKETQYF.

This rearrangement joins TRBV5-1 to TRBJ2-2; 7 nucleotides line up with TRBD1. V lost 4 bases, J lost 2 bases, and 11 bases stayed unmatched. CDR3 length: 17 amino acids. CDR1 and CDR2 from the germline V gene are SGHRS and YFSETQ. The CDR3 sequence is CASSVNYGTVNTGELFF. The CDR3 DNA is TGCGCCAGCAGCGTTAATTACGGGACAGTTAACACCGGGGAGCTGTTTTTT.

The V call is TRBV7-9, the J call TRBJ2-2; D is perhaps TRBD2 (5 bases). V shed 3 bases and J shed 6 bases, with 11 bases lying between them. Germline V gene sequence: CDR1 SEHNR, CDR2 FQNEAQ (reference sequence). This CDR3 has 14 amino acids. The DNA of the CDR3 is TGTGCCAGCAGCTTCCCTACTAGTCCCGGGGAGCTGTTTTTT. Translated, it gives CASSFPTSPGELFF.